This T cell receptor (beta chain) was recorded in a study of blood T cell repertoires in COVID-19. Study background: From T cells, B-cell-depleted T cells, or PBMCs came the material, which was cDNA or gDNA.

Patients at the Seattle site were enrolled during active infection and followed longitudinally. Original handling: Nucleated cell number was recorded as an estimate derived from reference gene primer amplification. Produced via immunoSEQ multiplex PCR; TCRdb's table is partial and in-frame only. The V and J calls and clone size were taken over from that table, and D and trimming were inferred from the DNA. The table shows approximately 140,000 clones, with about 88% occurring only once. The CDR3 has 18 residues. Germline lookup yields CDR1 SGHNT and CDR2 YYREEE (reference sequence). J lost 0 bases, V lost 4 bases, and 10 bases had no gene match.

This TCR was sampled from a human donor with COVID-19, enrolled during active disease. The donor label of this sample is uncertain. Sequenced material: peripheral blood. The chain has TRBV5-4 and TRBJ2-6; TRBD1 matches 7 bases. The CDR3 spells CASSGAGTESSGANVLTF. The CDR3 nucleotides are TGTGCCAGCAGCGGGGCCGGGACAGAAAGCTCTGGGGCCAACGTCCTGACTTTC. Looking up the rest from reference TRBV5-4 and TRBJ2-6 gives the full variable domain: ETGVTQSPTHLIKTRGQQVTLRCSSQSGHNTVSWYQQALGQGPQFIFQYYREEENGRGNFPPRFSGLQFPNYSSELNVNALELDDSALYLCASSGAGTESSGANVLTFGAGSRLTVL.